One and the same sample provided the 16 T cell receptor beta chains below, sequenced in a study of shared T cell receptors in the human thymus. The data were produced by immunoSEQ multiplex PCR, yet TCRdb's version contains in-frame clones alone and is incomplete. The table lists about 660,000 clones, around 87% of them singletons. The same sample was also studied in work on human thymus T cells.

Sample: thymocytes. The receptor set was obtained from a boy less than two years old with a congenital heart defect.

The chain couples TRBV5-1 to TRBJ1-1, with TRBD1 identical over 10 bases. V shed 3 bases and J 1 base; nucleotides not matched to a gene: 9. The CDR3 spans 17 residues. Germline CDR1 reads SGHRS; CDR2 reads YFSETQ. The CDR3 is CASSSPDRGRTNTEAFF. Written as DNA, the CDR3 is TGCGCCAGCAGCTCGCCGGACAGGGGGAGGACGAACACTGAAGCTTTCTTT. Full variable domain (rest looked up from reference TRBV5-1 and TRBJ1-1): KAGVTQTPRYLIKTRGQQVTLSCSPISGHRSVSWYQQTPGQGLQFLFEYFSETQRNKGNFPGRFSGRQFSNSRSEMNVSTLELGDSALYLCASSSPDRGRTNTEAFFGQGTRLTVV.

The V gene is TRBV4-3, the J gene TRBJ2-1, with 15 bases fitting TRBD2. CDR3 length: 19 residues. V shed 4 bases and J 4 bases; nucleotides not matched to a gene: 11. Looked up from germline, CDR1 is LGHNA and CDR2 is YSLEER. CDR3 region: CASSPSSGTSGRTYNEQFF. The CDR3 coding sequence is TGCGCCAGCAGCCCATCCTCCGGGACTAGCGGGAGGACATACAATGAGCAGTTCTTC.

DNA for the CDR3: TGTGCCAGCAGCCAAAATCCCGAATCACAGGGAAACGGCTACACCTTC. Amino acid sequence: CASSQNPESQGNGYTF. The chain couples TRBV14 to TRBJ1-2; D is perhaps TRBD1 (6 bases). The CDR3 length is 16 residues. Per germline, CDR1 SGHDN and CDR2 FVKESK. V was trimmed by 2 bases and J by 8 bases, leaving 21 bases between them.

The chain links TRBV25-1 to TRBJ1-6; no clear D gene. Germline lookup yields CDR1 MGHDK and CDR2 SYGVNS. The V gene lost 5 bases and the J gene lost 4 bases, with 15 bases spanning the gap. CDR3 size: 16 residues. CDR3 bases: TGTGCCAGCAGTCCTTCCCCCGGGATATATAATTCACCCCTCCACTTT. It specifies CASSPSPGIYNSPLHF.

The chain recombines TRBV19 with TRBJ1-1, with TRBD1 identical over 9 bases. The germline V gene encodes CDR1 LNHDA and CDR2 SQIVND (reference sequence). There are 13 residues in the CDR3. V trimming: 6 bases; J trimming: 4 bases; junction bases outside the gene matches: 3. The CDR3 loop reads CASSHRGPTEAFF. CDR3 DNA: TGTGCCAGTAGCCACAGGGGGCCCACTGAAGCTTTCTTT. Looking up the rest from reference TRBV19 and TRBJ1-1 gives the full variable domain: DGGITQSPKYLFRKEGQNVTLSCEQNLNHDAMYWYRQDPGQGLRLIYYSQIVNDFQKGDIAEGYSVSREKKESFPLTVTSAQKNPTAFYLCASSHRGPTEAFFGQGTRLTVV.

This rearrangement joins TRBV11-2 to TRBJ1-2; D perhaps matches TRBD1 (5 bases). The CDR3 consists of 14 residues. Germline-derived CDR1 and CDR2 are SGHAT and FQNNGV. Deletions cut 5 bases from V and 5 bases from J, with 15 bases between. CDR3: CASSPSDSEYGYTF. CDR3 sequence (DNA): TGTGCCAGCAGCCCAAGCGACAGCGAATATGGCTACACCTTC.

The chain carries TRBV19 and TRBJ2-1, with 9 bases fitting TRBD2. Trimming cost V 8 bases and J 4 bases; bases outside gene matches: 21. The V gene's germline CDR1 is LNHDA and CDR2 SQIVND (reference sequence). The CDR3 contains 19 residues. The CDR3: CASSRRRGGSGSFYNEQFF. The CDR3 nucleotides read TGTGCCAGTTCCCGGCGGAGGGGAGGTAGCGGGAGTTTTTACAATGAGCAGTTCTTC.

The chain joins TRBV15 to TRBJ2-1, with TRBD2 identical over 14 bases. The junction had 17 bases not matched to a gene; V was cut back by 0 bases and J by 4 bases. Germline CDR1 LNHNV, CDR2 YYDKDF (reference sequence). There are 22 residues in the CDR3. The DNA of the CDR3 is TGTGCCACCAGCAGAGATAAAGATCTAGAGACTAGCGGGAGGGGGAGGTACAATGAGCAGTTCTTC. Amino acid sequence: CATSRDKDLETSGRGRYNEQFF.

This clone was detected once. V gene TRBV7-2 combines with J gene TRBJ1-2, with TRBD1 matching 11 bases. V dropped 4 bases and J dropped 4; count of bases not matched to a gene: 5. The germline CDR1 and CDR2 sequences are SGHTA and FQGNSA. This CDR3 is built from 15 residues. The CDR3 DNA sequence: TGTGCCAGCAGCTCGGGACAGGGGGTTGGCTATGGCTACACCTTC. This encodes CASSSGQGVGYGYTF.

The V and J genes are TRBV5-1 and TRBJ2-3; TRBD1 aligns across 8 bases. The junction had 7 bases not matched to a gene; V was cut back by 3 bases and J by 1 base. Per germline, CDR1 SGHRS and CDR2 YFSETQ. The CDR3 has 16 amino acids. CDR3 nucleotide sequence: TGCGCCAGCAGCTCTTCAGGGGGCAAGGGCACAGATACGCAGTATTTT. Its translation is CASSSSGGKGTDTQYF.

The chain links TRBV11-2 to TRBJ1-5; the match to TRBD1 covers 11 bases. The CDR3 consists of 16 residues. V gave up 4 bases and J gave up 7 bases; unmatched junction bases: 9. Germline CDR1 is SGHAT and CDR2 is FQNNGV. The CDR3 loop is CASSSQGGQGVQPQHF. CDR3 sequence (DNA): TGTGCCAGCAGCTCCCAGGGGGGACAGGGGGTGCAGCCCCAGCATTTT. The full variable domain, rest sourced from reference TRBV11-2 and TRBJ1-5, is EAGVAQSPRYKIIEKRQSVAFWCNPISGHATLYWYQQILGQGPKLLIQFQNNGVVDDSQLPKDRFSAERLKGVDSTLKIQPAKLEDSAVYLCASSSQGGQGVQPQHFGDGTRLSIL.

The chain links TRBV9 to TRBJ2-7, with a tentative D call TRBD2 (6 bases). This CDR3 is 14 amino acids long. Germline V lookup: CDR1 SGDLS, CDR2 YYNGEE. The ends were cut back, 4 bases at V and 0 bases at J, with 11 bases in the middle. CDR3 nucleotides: TGTGCCAGCAGCCTACGGGACTTCTCCTACGAGCAGTACTTC. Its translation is CASSLRDFSYEQYF.

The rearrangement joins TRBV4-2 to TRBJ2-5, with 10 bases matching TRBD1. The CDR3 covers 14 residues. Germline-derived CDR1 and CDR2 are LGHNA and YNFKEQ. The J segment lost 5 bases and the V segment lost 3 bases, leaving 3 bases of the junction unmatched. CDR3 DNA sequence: TGTGCCAGCAGCCAGACAGGGGGCTGGGAGACCCAGTACTTC. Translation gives CASSQTGGWETQYF.

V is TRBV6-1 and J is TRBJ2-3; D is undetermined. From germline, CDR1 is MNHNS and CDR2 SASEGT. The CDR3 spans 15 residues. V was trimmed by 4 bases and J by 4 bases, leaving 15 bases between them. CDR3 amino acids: CASSAVVEFPDTQYF. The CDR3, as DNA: TGTGCCAGCAGTGCGGTGGTTGAGTTCCCAGATACGCAGTATTTT.

The CDR3 spells CASSQEWPDRDRARDEQYF. CDR3 sequence (DNA): TGCGCCAGCAGCCAAGAGTGGCCTGACCGGGACAGGGCTAGGGACGAGCAGTACTTC. The gene calls are TRBV4-1 and TRBJ2-7, with 9 bases that match TRBD1. Germline V gene sequence: CDR1 MGHRA, CDR2 YSYEKL. Losses at the gene ends were 0 bases for V and 5 bases for J; bases not matched to a gene: 17. This CDR3 has 19 amino acids.

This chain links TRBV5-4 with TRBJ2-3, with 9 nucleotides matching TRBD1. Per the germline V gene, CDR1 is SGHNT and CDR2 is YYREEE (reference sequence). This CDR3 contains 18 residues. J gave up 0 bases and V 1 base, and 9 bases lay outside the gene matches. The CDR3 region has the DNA TGTGCCAGCAGCTTGCGGACAGGGGCCTTCGATAGCACAGATACGCAGTATTTT. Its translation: CASSLRTGAFDSTDTQYF.